This T cell receptor (beta chain) was sequenced for a study of T-cell reconstitution after alpha-beta-depleted transplantation in children. The sample holds a few counts of this clonotype. Germline V gives CDR1 SQVTM, CDR2 ANQGSEA. This CDR3 comprises 13 residues. V shed 6 bases and J 0 bases; nucleotides not matched to a gene: 1. TCRbeta library construction was performed incorporating unique molecular identifiers. Via MiXCR, TCRdb re-called the PCR reads, giving one row per CDR3 protein. Of around 480,000 distinct CDR3 sequences listed, approximately 32% are singletons. The TCR sequence derives from a human donor who donated a stem cell graft to a child with aplastic anemia. The chain employs TRBV29-1 and TRBJ2-1; 8 bases fit TRBD2. Specimen: PBMCs from the stem cell graft donor, collected from the stem cell graft. The chain's CDR3 is CSVREASYNEQFF. In nucleotides, the CDR3 is TGCAGCGTGCGGGAGGCCTCCTACAATGAGCAGTTCTTC.